Shown below are 20 T cell receptor beta chains from a single sample sequenced in a study of T-cell memory formation after mild COVID-19. Each CDR3 protein gets one entry after TCRdb re-called the 5' RACE reads with MiXCR. The profile shows around 65,000 distinct CDR3 sequences, 9% to 9.5% of them singletons. The sequencing input was PBMCs or a T cell subset sorted from them (not recorded which). These receptors all stem from a man younger than 35 who had mild COVID-19 (a few samples of this study predate the infection). Cell type and time point are not known.

This clonotype was picked up many times. The chain is built from TRBV7-8 and TRBJ2-3; 7 bases agree with TRBD2. Germline V gives CDR1 SGHVS, CDR2 FQNEAQ. V lost 5 bases, J lost 2 bases, and 10 bases stayed unmatched. The CDR3 loop spans 16 amino acids. CDR3 residues: CASSPGASGFTDTQYF. The CDR3 nucleotides read TGTGCCAGCAGCCCCGGGGCTAGCGGTTTCACAGATACGCAGTATTTT.

This clonotype was counted between two and nine times. The chain uses TRBV7-9 and TRBJ2-5; D uncertain. Germline loops: CDR1 SEHNR, CDR2 FQNEAQ (reference sequence). The CDR3 contains 12 residues. Trimming took 5 bases from V and 1 from J, leaving 5 bases between them. The CDR3 nucleotides read TGTGCCAGCAGCCACGGCCAAGAGACCCAGTACTTC. The encoded protein is CASSHGQETQYF.

This clonotype came up a few times. The rearrangement links TRBV7-2 to TRBJ2-5, with 11 bases aligning to TRBD2. This CDR3 is built from 16 residues. Germline V CDR1 and CDR2: SGHTA, FQGNSA. The trim removed 5 bases at V and 8 bases at J, leaving 13 bases unmatched. CDR3 residues: CASSTSSGGSSLTQYF. The CDR3, as DNA: TGTGCCAGCAGCACCTCTAGCGGGGGGTCCAGTCTCACCCAGTACTTC.

V and J are TRBV7-8 and TRBJ2-5; D might be TRBD2 (5 bases). The CDR3 totals 16 residues. V gave up 3 bases and J gave up 5 bases, with 19 bases separating them. Germline V lookup: CDR1 SGHVS, CDR2 FQNEAQ. This chain's CDR3 is CASSLSPQRRGETQYF. CDR3 coding DNA: TGTGCCAGCAGCTTGTCCCCTCAGCGGAGAGGGGAGACCCAGTACTTC.

This clonotype was seen repeatedly, ten times or more. This chain uses TRBV7-7 with TRBJ2-5; D gene uncertain. This CDR3 is 14 amino acids long. Germline V gene lookup returns CDR1 SSHAT and CDR2 FNYEAQ (reference sequence). Trimming pared 5 bases from V and 7 bases from J, leaving 17 bases between. CDR3 sequence: CASSPRAGHGTQYF. The CDR3 nucleotides read TGTGCCAGCAGCCCCCGGGCTGGGCATGGGACCCAGTACTTC.

This clonotype was counted between two and nine times. The chain has TRBV28 and TRBJ2-5; a weak D match, TRBD2 (6 bases). CDR1 is MDHEN and CDR2 is SYDVKM in the germline V gene. Trimming removed 1 base from V and 2 bases from J, with 11 bases in between. The CDR3 sequence is 15 residues long. As DNA, the CDR3 is TGTGCCAGCAGTTTATTGTCGGAGGGACAAGAGACCCAGTACTTC. As protein: CASSLLSEGQETQYF.

The chain combines TRBV7-2 with TRBJ2-7; D call uncertain. Germline-derived CDR1 and CDR2 are SGHTA and FQGNSA. The CDR3 consists of 12 residues. Trimming pared 3 bases from V and 4 bases from J, leaving 7 bases between. CDR3 DNA: TGTGCCAGCAGCTTCGGGCAGTACGAGCAGTACTTC. This encodes CASSFGQYEQYF.

The J gene is TRBJ2-1, the V gene TRBV5-1; TRBD1 aligns across 9 bases. V was clipped by 5 bases and J by 0 bases; unmatched bases: 6. Germline V gives CDR1 SGHRS, CDR2 YFSETQ. The CDR3 sequence is 16 residues long. CDR3 region: CASRFGQGPSYNEQFF. The CDR3 region has the DNA TGCGCCAGCAGATTTGGACAGGGGCCCTCCTACAATGAGCAGTTCTTC.

This clonotype has a count of ten or more. The chain couples TRBV5-1 to TRBJ2-7, with D possibly being TRBD2 (5 bases). From germline, CDR1 is SGHRS and CDR2 YFSETQ. The CDR3 extends over 13 amino acids. V lost 0 bases, J lost 2 bases, and 6 bases lay in between. The CDR3 coding sequence is TGCGCCAGCAGCTTGGACGGGGCCTACGAGCAGTACTTC. Translation: CASSLDGAYEQYF.

The V gene is TRBV7-9, the J gene TRBJ2-7, with D tentatively TRBD2 (5 bases). Trimming took off 3 bases at V and 6 bases at J, with 12 bases between the two ends. Germline V gene data show CDR1 as SEHNR and CDR2 as FQNEAQ (reference sequence). CDR3 length equals 13 residues. The CDR3 DNA is TGTGCCAGCAGCTTGACCCGGGGAGCCGAGCAGTACGTC. It yields the protein CASSLTRGAEQYV.

V is TRBV10-2 and J is TRBJ2-5; D is undetermined. There are 12 residues in the CDR3. Between the trimmed V and J ends, which lost 6 bases and 5 bases, there was a span of 10 bases. The germline V gene encodes CDR1 WSHSY and CDR2 SAAADI. CDR3 sequence: CASRAQMETQYF. In nucleotides, the CDR3 is TGCGCCAGCAGGGCCCAAATGGAGACCCAGTACTTC.

V is TRBV5-5 and J is TRBJ2-1; no firm D call. Germline V CDR1 and CDR2: SGHKS, YYEKEE (reference sequence). The CDR3 extends over 15 amino acids. V was shortened by 4 bases and J by 10 bases, with 21 bases between the two germline ends. The CDR3 spells CASSLRAPRVQEQFF. The CDR3 region has the DNA TGTGCCAGCAGCCTTCGGGCCCCCCGGGTTCAGGAGCAGTTCTTC.

The table lists this clonotype with a few counts. V is TRBV5-1 and J is TRBJ1-4; TRBD1 aligns across 11 bases. V gave up 6 bases and J gave up 8 bases; unmatched junction bases: 6. Germline V gives CDR1 SGHRS, CDR2 YFSETQ. CDR3 length equals 14 residues. The CDR3 protein is CASKPGQGDEKLFF. The CDR3 region has the DNA TGCGCCAGCAAGCCGGGACAGGGGGACGAAAAACTGTTTTTT.

This clonotype was detected a few times. J is TRBJ2-1 and V is TRBV6-6; 7 nucleotides align to TRBD2. Germline CDR1 and CDR2: MNHNY and SVGAGI (reference sequence). V shed 2 bases, J shed 5 bases, and the junction held 12 bases outside the gene matches. The CDR3 is 17 residues long. CDR3 bases: TGTGCCAGCAGTTACGTTGGTGGCGGGGGATCACACAATGAGCAGTTCTTC. Translation: CASSYVGGGGSHNEQFF.

This clonotype was observed a handful of times. Written as DNA, the CDR3 is TGTGCCAGCAGCTTAAGTGAGCAGTTCTTC. Its protein is CASSLSEQFF. V gene TRBV7-3 combines with J gene TRBJ2-1, with unresolved D. This CDR3 spans 10 amino acids. V lost 1 base, J lost 9 bases, and 1 base lay in between. In germline, CDR1 is SGHTA, CDR2 FQGTGA.

V and J are TRBV4-2 and TRBJ1-6, with D unresolved. Germline CDR1 LGHNA, CDR2 YNFKEQ. V was pared by 0 bases and J by 14 bases, with 14 bases between. The CDR3 is made up of 14 amino acids. CDR3 loop: CASSQEAKDPTLHF. The CDR3 DNA sequence: TGTGCCAGCAGCCAAGAAGCGAAGGACCCCACCCTCCACTTT.

Here the CDR3 DNA reads TGCGCCAGCAGCCAAGAGGTAACAGGGCCAGATACGCAGTATTTT. Translating gives CASSQEVTGPDTQYF. The V call is TRBV4-1, the J call TRBJ2-3, with D tentatively TRBD1 (6 bases). V lost 0 bases and J lost 4, with 11 bases in between. Germline V CDR1 and CDR2: MGHRA, YSYEKL. The CDR3 runs to 15 residues.

Only a few counts were recorded for this clonotype. V gene TRBV11-2 combines with J gene TRBJ2-1; 11 bases line up with TRBD2. V was pared by 5 bases and J by 4 bases, with 10 bases of the junction left unmatched. This CDR3 is 17 amino acids long. Germline CDR1 is SGHAT and CDR2 is FQNNGV. The CDR3 loop reads CASSPIRLAGMYNEQFF. The DNA of the CDR3 is TGTGCCAGCAGCCCTATCCGACTAGCGGGGATGTACAATGAGCAGTTCTTC.

There are a few counts of this clonotype. J is TRBJ2-7 and V is TRBV7-8, with D possibly matching TRBD2 (6 bases). CDR1 is SGHVS and CDR2 is FQNEAQ in the germline V gene. Trimming pared 5 bases from V and 3 bases from J, leaving 14 bases between. The CDR3 length is 14 residues. The CDR3: CASSASGGYYEQYV. DNA of the CDR3: TGTGCCAGCAGCGCGTCTGGGGGGTACTACGAGCAGTACGTC.

This clonotype was seen a handful of times. The CDR3 region is CASNPGGIYEQYF. The CDR3, as DNA: TGTGCCAGCAACCCAGGGGGTATATACGAGCAGTACTTC. This chain links TRBV2 with TRBJ2-7; TRBD1 aligns across 7 bases. V was clipped by 7 bases and J by 4 bases; unmatched bases: 7. CDR3 length: 13 amino acids. Germline V gene sequence: CDR1 SNHLY, CDR2 FYNNEI.